This TCR beta chain was captured by sequencing in a study of cytomegalovirus exposure and HLA in healthy donors. A word on this clone: Its cognate antigen is unknown.

Overall study results and limits: Near-uniform donor sequencing depth was presumed by presence/absence analyses. One cluster of highly shared sequence variants probably arose as a sequencing artifact. In a later analysis, HLA-associated TCR beta chains were more clonally expanded than equally common others.

Though probably carrying unrecorded immune exposures, donors were nominally healthy at sampling. The CDR3 is 15 residues long. The J segment lost 1 base and the V segment lost 0 bases, leaving 2 bases of the junction unmatched. Germline lookup yields CDR1 SGHRS and CDR2 YFSETQ. The PCR employed 60 Vbeta primers together with 13 Jbeta primers. Assay used: immunoSEQ multiplex PCR; TCRdb lists only in-frame clones, some missing. The data contain more than 80,000 clones, approximately 80% of them singletons. The source of this sequence is a man aged 55 to 70 in good health and CMV-seronegative. The chain employs TRBV5-1 and TRBJ2-3; 7 bases map to TRBD2. The sequencing sample was made of PBMCs. The CDR3 DNA is TGCGCCAGCAGCTTGGGAACTAGCGGCACAGATACGCAGTATTTT. Translated: CASSLGTSGTDTQYF.